This passage covers 14 T cell receptor beta chains from one sample sequenced in a study of prognosis after radiotherapy for stage I lung cancer. It was by two-round multiplex PCR that TCR beta CDR3 was amplified from genomic DNA. During first-round PCR, primers specific to each TRBV and TRBJ gene were used. MiXCR, run by TCRdb on the multiplex PCR reads, gives a single entry per CDR3 protein. This sample yields nearly 25,000 distinct CDR3 sequences, of which roughly two fifths are seen a single time; 20% to 25% belongs to the top ten. This specimen consisted of PBMCs, obtained before or after stereotactic body radiation therapy (not recorded which). All receptors derive from a donor over 45 with non-small cell lung cancer.

Notes on this clonotype: This probably arose from a read error, given a far larger clone one base away. This sequence joins TRBV6-2 or TRBV6-3 and TRBJ2-7; D remains ambiguous. The CDR3 runs to 15 residues. Trimming took 0 bases from V and 4 from J, leaving 13 bases between them. Germline CDR1 MNHEY, CDR2 SVGEGT. CDR3 loop: CASSYSRSVGYEQYF. The CDR3 bases are TGTGCCAGCAGTTACTCGAGATCCGTCGGATACGAGCAGTACTTC.

The count of this clonotype is one. The chain carries TRBV20-1 and TRBJ1-2; no reliable D call. With 3 bases removed from V and 9 bases from J, the gap between germline ends came to 11 bases. CDR3 length: 11 amino acids. Germline V lookup: CDR1 DFQATT, CDR2 SNEGSKA (reference sequence). CDR3: CSASTGNCYTF. In nucleotides, the CDR3 is TGCAGTGCTAGTACGGGGAACTGCTACACCTTC.

Many counts were recorded for this clonotype. The CDR3 DNA reads as TGTGCCAGCAGCTTTGGGACAGGGTCCTACGAGCAGTACTTC. Translating gives CASSFGTGSYEQYF. The gene calls are TRBV7-9 and TRBJ2-7, with TRBD1 identical over 9 bases. CDR1 is SEHNR and CDR2 is FQNEAQ in the germline V gene (reference sequence). This CDR3 is 14 amino acids long. The trim removed 3 bases at V and 1 base at J, leaving 1 base unmatched.

The chain couples TRBV24-1 to TRBJ2-2, with a weak D call TRBD2 (6 bases). V gave up 7 bases and J gave up 7 bases, with 18 bases separating them. CDR3 size: 15 residues. The germline V gene has CDR1 KGHDR and CDR2 SFDVKD. DNA of the CDR3: TGTGCCACCAGCTGGACTATCGGGAGTGTCGGGGAGCTGTTTTTT. It specifies CATSWTIGSVGELFF.

This clonotype appeared many times. The V call is TRBV2, the J call TRBJ2-3, with a tentative D call TRBD2 (6 bases). CDR3 length: 14 residues. With 7 bases removed from V and 3 bases from J, the gap between germline ends came to 14 bases. CDR1 and CDR2 (germline): SNHLY, FYNNEI. The CDR3 sequence is CASNGIAATDTQYF. Written as DNA, the CDR3 is TGTGCCAGCAACGGGATAGCGGCAACAGATACGCAGTATTTT.

This clonotype was counted at least ten times. This chain joins TRBV24-1 and TRBJ2-3; the match to TRBD2 covers 14 bases. Germline V lookup: CDR1 KGHDR, CDR2 SFDVKD. After removal of 7 bases from V and 6 bases from J, the junction contained 11 bases not matched to a gene. The CDR3 loop spans 17 amino acids. CDR3 residues: CATRNTGTSGSCDTQYF. CDR3 DNA sequence: TGTGCCACCAGAAATACCGGGACTAGCGGGAGTTGTGATACGCAGTATTTT.

This clonotype was recorded many times. The V gene is TRBV7-3, the J gene TRBJ2-1, with TRBD2 identical over 8 bases. Trimming cost V 5 bases and J 10 bases; bases outside gene matches: 7. Germline-derived CDR1 and CDR2 are SGHTA and FQGTGA. The CDR3 spans 13 residues. The CDR3 DNA follows: TGTGCCAGCAGCGATGGACTAGCAAGCGAGCAGTTCTTC. It is translated as CASSDGLASEQFF.

This clonotype was seen repeatedly, ten times or more. V is TRBV5-1 and J is TRBJ2-5; D could derive from TRBD1 or TRBD2 (6 bases each). The germline V and J ends were trimmed by 4 bases and 5 bases, with 12 bases remaining between them. CDR3 length: 13 residues. Per germline, CDR1 SGHRS and CDR2 YFSETQ. CDR3 coding DNA: TGCGCCAGCAGCCACCAGGGGAGGGAGACCCAGTACTTC. This codes for CASSHQGRETQYF. Complete variable domain (other parts from reference TRBV5-1 and TRBJ2-5): KAGVTQTPRYLIKTRGQQVTLSCSPISGHRSVSWYQQTPGQGLQFLFEYFSETQRNKGNFPGRFSGRQFSNSRSEMNVSTLELGDSALYLCASSHQGRETQYFGPGTRLLVL.

This clonotype was seen a few times. A far larger clone is one base from this, pointing to a likely read error. The conserved phenylalanine or tryptophan is not found at the CDR3 terminus, so this likely reflects a read error. The gene calls are TRBV7-2 and TRBJ1-1; perhaps TRBD1 as D (5 bases). The CDR3 covers 18 residues. Germline V gene sequence: CDR1 SGHTA, CDR2 FQGNSA. CDR3 loop: CASNLNPLARAVKTEAFS. The CDR3 nucleotides are TGTGCCAGCAACCTTAATCCCCTGGCCAGGGCGGTGAAGACTGAAGCTTTCTCT.

The chain uses TRBV7-2 and TRBJ2-2; D is unresolved. The germline V gene has CDR1 SGHTA and CDR2 FQGNSA. Trimming pared 2 bases from V and 5 bases from J, leaving 6 bases between. The CDR3 length is 13 residues. The CDR3 bases are TGTGCCAGCAGCTTATGGTCTACCGGGGAGCTGTTTTTT. This translates into CASSLWSTGELFF.

This clonotype is termed medium-sized. This chain links TRBV12-3 or TRBV12-4 with TRBJ1-6; D is uncertain. This CDR3 has 13 residues. V was clipped by 0 bases and J by 8 bases, with 5 bases between them. The CDR3: CASSLALDSPLHF. CDR3 bases: TGTGCCAGCAGTTTAGCGCTGGATTCACCCCTCCACTTT.

The sample holds one count of this clonotype. A far larger clone is one base from this, pointing to a likely read error. The rearrangement links TRBV6-4 to TRBJ2-2; no clear D. Between the trimmed V and J ends, which lost 7 bases and 5 bases, there was a span of 14 bases. This CDR3 has 14 residues. CDR1 and CDR2 (germline): MRHNA, SNTAGT. The DNA of the CDR3 is TGTGCCAGCATTTACTTTCCGACGACCGGGGAGCTGTTTTTT. Translated: CASIYFPTTGELFF.

This chain uses TRBV6-4 with TRBJ2-2; 10 bases line up with TRBD2. V lost 4 bases, J lost 6 bases, and 8 bases stayed unmatched. The CDR3 consists of 16 residues. Germline V lookup: CDR1 MRHNA, CDR2 SNTAGT. The CDR3 spells CASSATSGCLPGELFF. The CDR3 coding sequence is TGTGCCAGCAGTGCGACTAGCGGGTGTTTACCCGGGGAGCTGTTTTTT.

About this clonotype itself: Relative to the germline gene, one junction end is altered; a read error may explain this. The V gene is TRBV6-4, the J gene TRBJ2-7; weak D call: TRBD2 (5 bases). CDR3 size: 16 residues. Germline-derived CDR1 and CDR2 are MRHNA and SNTAGT. The CDR3 bases are TGTGCCAGCAGTTTGGTAGGTGCAGCGGACGACTACGACCAGTACTTC. Protein product: CASSLVGAADDYDQYF.